This T cell receptor beta chain was recovered during a study of cytomegalovirus exposure and HLA in healthy donors. This clone was seen once. Per germline, CDR1 GTSNPN and CDR2 SVGIG (reference sequence). This CDR3 has 13 residues. V lost 4 bases to trimming and J lost 9 bases, with 18 bases between them. The primer mix had 60 Vbeta and 13 Jbeta primers. The protocol was immunoSEQ multiplex PCR, while the TCRdb copy is restricted to in-frame clones and leaves out a portion. The sample records some 200,000 clones, 60% to 80% being singletons. The rearrangement joins TRBV30 to TRBJ2-5, with D possibly TRBD1 on 6 matching bases. This sequence was found in a man in his forties in good health and CMV-seronegative. Sequencing was carried out using PBMCs. The DNA of the CDR3 is TGTGCCTGGAACGGTGACAGGCCCAGTCCCCAGTACTTC. It codes for CAWNGDRPSPQYF. Using reference TRBV30 and TRBJ2-5 for the parts outside the CDR3, the full variable domain is SQTIHQWPATLVQPVGSPLSLECTVEGTSNPNLYWYRQAAGRGLQLLFYSVGIGQISSEVPQNLSASRPQDRQFILSSKKLLLSDSGFYLCAWNGDRPSPQYFGPGTRLLVL.